The clone carrying this T cell receptor (beta chain) was seen ten or more times. What it binds is unknown. Unique molecular identifiers were built into the TCRbeta library. TCRdb recomputed calls from the PCR reads with MiXCR, one row per CDR3 protein. The data hold 240,000 or so distinct CDR3 sequences, with around 7.5% observed a single time. The sample comes from a study of T-cell reconstitution after alpha-beta-depleted transplantation in children. The CDR3 loop spans 17 amino acids. V shed 7 bases, J shed 0 bases, and the junction held 7 bases outside the gene matches. The study, taken as a whole, reports: Newly produced T cells mostly accounted for T-cell counts and diversity one year post-transplant. For some patients, TCRbeta diversity was high at day 60 because of recipient T cells and thymic progenitors that survived. The study reportedly traced alpha-beta T cells about two months after transplant to several hundred expanded graft clones.

The rearrangement links TRBV12-3 or TRBV12-4 to TRBJ2-2; 11 bases align to TRBD1. The source of this sequence is a male patient younger than 18 who had a stem cell transplant for acute lymphoblastic leukemia, so the T cells may come from the graft donor. This specimen consisted of PBMCs, mostly from graft donor cells, obtained 180 days after TCRalphabeta/CD19-depleted stem cell transplant. The CDR3 nucleotides are TGTGCCAGCAAGGGGTGGACAGGGGGCGCGAACACCGGGGAGCTGTTTTTT. Residues: CASKGWTGGANTGELFF.